The 12 T cell receptor beta chains in this list originate from one sample, sequenced in a study of T-cell reconstitution after alpha-beta-depleted transplantation in children. Using unique molecular identifiers, the investigators prepared the TCRbeta library. TCRdb itself ran the PCR reads through MiXCR, one entry per CDR3 protein. The table lists 200,000 or so distinct CDR3 sequences, roughly 6.5% of them singletons. Sample: PBMCs, taken before TCRalphabeta/CD19-depleted stem cell transplant. These receptors were obtained from a girl less than two years old with combined immunodeficiency, due to receive a stem cell transplant.

This clonotype was recorded at least ten times. The V and J genes are TRBV7-3 and TRBJ2-3, with TRBD2 matching over 8 bases. CDR1 and CDR2 (germline): SGHTA, FQGTGA. The CDR3 extends over 15 amino acids. Losses at the gene ends were 4 bases for V and 0 bases for J; bases not matched to a gene: 3. CDR3 sequence reads: CASSSSGGSTDTQYF. CDR3 nucleotides: TGTGCCAGCAGCTCCTCGGGGGGGAGCACAGATACGCAGTATTTT.

This clonotype was recorded many times. The chain has TRBV29-1 and TRBJ2-1; D uncertain. V was pared by 0 bases and J by 4 bases, with 10 bases between. This CDR3 is 14 amino acids long. CDR1 and CDR2 from the germline V gene are SQVTM and ANQGSEA. The DNA of the CDR3 is TGCAGCGTTGAAGATACGGGTTTTTACAATGAGCAGTTCTTC. It codes for CSVEDTGFYNEQFF.

This clonotype came up many times. The chain links TRBV12-3 or TRBV12-4 to TRBJ1-2; 8 bases agree with TRBD1. This CDR3 comprises 12 residues. V was pared by 5 bases and J by 5 bases, with 1 base of the junction left unmatched. Here the CDR3 DNA reads TGTGCCAGCAGTCGGACAGGGTATGGCTACACCTTC. This codes for CASSRTGYGYTF.

In this sample, this clonotype turned up many times. This chain joins TRBV28 and TRBJ2-5; D assignment may be TRBD1 or TRBD2 (5 bases each). The CDR3 is 13 amino acids. Trimming left V 6 bases short and J 3 bases short, with 11 bases between. The V gene's germline CDR1 is MDHEN and CDR2 SYDVKM. In DNA, the CDR3 is TGTGCCAGCAGCCGGAGAGGGGAAGAGACCCAGTACTTC. Translation: CASSRRGEETQYF.

This clonotype was observed many times. This chain joins TRBV12-3 or TRBV12-4 and TRBJ2-3; unclear D gene. Trimming stripped 3 bases from V and 0 bases from J, with 10 bases between. The length of the CDR3 is 15 residues. The CDR3 here is CASSFAGLSTDTQYF. CDR3 DNA: TGTGCCAGCAGTTTCGCAGGTTTAAGCACAGATACGCAGTATTTT.

The sample holds many counts of this clonotype. The chain carries TRBV12-3 or TRBV12-4 and TRBJ2-1; 7 bases are a match to TRBD2. This CDR3 has 15 amino acids. V dropped 3 bases and J dropped 3; count of bases not matched to a gene: 5. The CDR3 region is CASSLSSGYYNEQFF. The CDR3 nucleotides are TGTGCCAGCAGTTTGTCTAGCGGATACTACAATGAGCAGTTCTTC.

The table lists this clonotype with many counts. The chain uses TRBV12-3 or TRBV12-4 and TRBJ2-7; no clear D. The ends were cut back, 3 bases at V and 5 bases at J, with 11 bases in the middle. The CDR3 length is 13 residues. This chain's CDR3 is CASSFVPGHEQYF. DNA of the CDR3: TGTGCCAGCAGTTTCGTGCCAGGTCACGAGCAGTACTTC.

This clonotype was observed at least ten times. This chain joins TRBV25-1 and TRBJ2-2; D might be TRBD1 or TRBD2, each matching 5 bases. Germline CDR1 is MGHDK and CDR2 is SYGVNS. V shed 3 bases and J shed 2 bases, with 10 bases lying between them. CDR3 length: 15 residues. The CDR3: CASSDEGINTGELFF. The CDR3 DNA is TGTGCCAGCAGTGATGAGGGGATAAACACCGGGGAGCTGTTTTTT.

In its sample, this clonotype was seen many times. The V call is TRBV7-8, the J call TRBJ1-1; D is ambiguous. The CDR3 is 14 amino acids. V lost 5 bases and J 11 bases, leaving 21 bases between the germline ends. Germline lookup yields CDR1 SGHVS and CDR2 FQNEAQ. The CDR3 sequence: CASSAKIGENQAFF. The CDR3, as DNA: TGTGCCAGCAGCGCCAAGATCGGAGAGAACCAGGCTTTCTTT.

There are many counts of this clonotype. The CDR3 DNA reads TGCAGTGCTACCCATCGACAGGTGGCAGACACCGGGGAGCTGTTTTTT. Its translation is CSATHRQVADTGELFF. V is TRBV20-1 and J is TRBJ2-2; a weak D match, TRBD1 (6 bases). Trimming left V 4 bases short and J 3 bases short, with 18 bases between. The length of the CDR3 is 16 residues. In germline, CDR1 is DFQATT, CDR2 SNEGSKA (reference sequence).

This clonotype has at least ten counts. This chain uses TRBV12-3 or TRBV12-4 with TRBJ2-4, with 7 bases that match TRBD1. The CDR3 contains 16 residues. The ends lost 5 bases at V and 6 bases at J; junction bases unmatched: 13. CDR3 loop: CASSLRPGTVLNIQYF. Written as DNA, the CDR3 is TGTGCCAGCAGTCTGAGGCCCGGGACAGTCTTAAACATTCAGTACTTC.

This clonotype was observed at least ten times. The chain links TRBV6-5 to TRBJ2-7; 8 nucleotides match TRBD2. CDR1 and CDR2 from the germline V gene are MNHEY and SVGAGI. J gave up 0 bases and V 7 bases, and 8 bases lay outside the gene matches. The CDR3 contains 15 residues. The CDR3 sequence is CASTDGLAGSYEQYF. DNA for the CDR3: TGTGCCAGCACCGATGGACTAGCCGGCTCCTACGAGCAGTACTTC.